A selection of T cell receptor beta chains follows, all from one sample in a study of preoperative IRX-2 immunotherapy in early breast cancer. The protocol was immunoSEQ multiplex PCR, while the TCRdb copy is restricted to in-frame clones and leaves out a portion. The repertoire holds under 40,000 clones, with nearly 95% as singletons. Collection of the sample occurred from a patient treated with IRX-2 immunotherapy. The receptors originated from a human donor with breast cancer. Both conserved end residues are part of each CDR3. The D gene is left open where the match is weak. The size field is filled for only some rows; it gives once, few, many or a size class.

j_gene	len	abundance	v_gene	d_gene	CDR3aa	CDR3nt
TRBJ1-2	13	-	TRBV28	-	CASRLEGVYGYTF	TGTGCCAGCAGACTGGAGGGCGTCTATGGCTACACCTTC
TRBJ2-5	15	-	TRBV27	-	CASSLFGALSETQYF	TGTGCCAGCAGTTTATTCGGGGCGCTTTCCGAGACCCAGTACTTC
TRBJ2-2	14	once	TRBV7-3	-	CASSSTRNTGELFF	TGTGCCAGCAGCTCTACCAGGAACACCGGGGAGCTGTTTTTT
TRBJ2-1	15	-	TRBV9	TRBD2	CASSAGAGAYNEQFF	TGTGCCAGCAGCGCGGGAGCGGGGGCCTACAATGAGCAGTTCTTC
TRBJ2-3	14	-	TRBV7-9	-	CASSTTGVAGTQYF	TGTGCCAGCAGCACCACAGGTGTTGCAGGAACGCAGTATTTT
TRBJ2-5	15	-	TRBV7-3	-	CASSLTWDPHIPQYF	TGTGCCAGCAGCTTAACGTGGGACCCCCATATCCCACAGTACTTC
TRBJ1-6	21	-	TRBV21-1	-	CASSKVVWTGGARIPNSPLHF	TGTGCCAGCAGCAAAGTGGTTTGGACAGGGGGCGCGAGGATCCCAAATTCACCCCTCCACTTT
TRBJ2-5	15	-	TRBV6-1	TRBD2	CASSEASGGMETQYF	TGTGCCAGCAGTGAAGCAAGCGGGGGGATGGAGACCCAGTACTTC
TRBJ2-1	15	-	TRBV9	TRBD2	CASTPGRERYNEQFF	TGTGCCAGCACACCCGGGCGGGAGCGTTACAATGAGCAGTTCTTC
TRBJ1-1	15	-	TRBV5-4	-	CASSGGGLWDTEAFF	TGTGCCAGCAGCGGGGGAGGTCTTTGGGACACTGAAGCTTTCTTT
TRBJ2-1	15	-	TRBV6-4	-	CASSDEGGQYNEQFF	TGTGCCAGCAGTGACGAGGGGGGGCAGTACAATGAGCAGTTCTTC
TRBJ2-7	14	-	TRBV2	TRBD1	CASIPGGTGDEQYF	TGTGCCAGCATCCCAGGAGGGACAGGGGACGAGCAGTACTTC
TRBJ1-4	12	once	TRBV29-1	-	CSVGSPIEKLFF	TGCAGCGTTGGCAGCCCCATTGAAAAACTGTTTTTT
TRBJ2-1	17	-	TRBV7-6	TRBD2	CASRPFPTSGGYNEQFF	TGTGCCAGCAGGCCATTTCCGACTAGCGGGGGGTACAATGAGCAGTTCTTC
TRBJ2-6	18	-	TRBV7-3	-	CASSPRDGRSSGANVLTF	TGTGCCAGCAGCCCTAGGGACGGCCGAAGCTCTGGGGCCAACGTCCTGACTTTC
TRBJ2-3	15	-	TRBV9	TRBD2	CASSVLAGGTDTQYF	TGTGCCAGCAGCGTATTAGCGGGGGGCACAGATACGCAGTATTTT
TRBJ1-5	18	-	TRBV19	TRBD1	CASSNPIRTGLSNQPQHF	TGTGCCAGTAGTAACCCAATTCGGACAGGGCTGAGCAATCAGCCCCAGCATTTT
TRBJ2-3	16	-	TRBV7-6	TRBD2	CASSLAAAGGTDTQYF	TGTGCCAGCAGCTTAGCTGCGGCGGGGGGGACAGATACGCAGTATTTT
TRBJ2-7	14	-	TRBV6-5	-	CASSYGGVGYEQYF	TGTGCCAGCAGTTACGGTGGGGTTGGATACGAGCAGTACTTC
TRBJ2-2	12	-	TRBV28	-	CASRAGNGELFF	TGTGCCAGCAGGGCAGGGAACGGGGAGCTGTTTTTT
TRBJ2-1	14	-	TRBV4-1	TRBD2	CASSQGGARGEQFF	TGCGCCAGCAGCCAAGGAGGGGCGCGGGGGGAGCAGTTCTTC
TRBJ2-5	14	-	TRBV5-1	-	CASSADSSQETQYF	TGCGCCAGCAGCGCGGACAGTTCTCAAGAGACCCAGTACTTC
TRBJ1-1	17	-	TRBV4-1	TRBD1	CASSHLRDRGLRTEAFF	TGCGCCAGCAGCCACCTTAGGGACAGGGGGCTGAGGACTGAAGCTTTCTTT
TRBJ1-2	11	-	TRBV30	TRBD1	CAWSTDRVYTF	TGTGCCTGGAGTACGGACAGGGTTTACACCTTC
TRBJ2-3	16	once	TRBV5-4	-	CASSLAKRGPTDTQYF	TGTGCCAGCAGCTTGGCCAAAAGGGGCCCGACAGATACGCAGTATTTT
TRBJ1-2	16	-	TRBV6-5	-	CASSYSALGGNYGYTF	TGTGCCAGCAGTTACTCGGCGCTGGGGGGTAACTATGGCTACACCTTC